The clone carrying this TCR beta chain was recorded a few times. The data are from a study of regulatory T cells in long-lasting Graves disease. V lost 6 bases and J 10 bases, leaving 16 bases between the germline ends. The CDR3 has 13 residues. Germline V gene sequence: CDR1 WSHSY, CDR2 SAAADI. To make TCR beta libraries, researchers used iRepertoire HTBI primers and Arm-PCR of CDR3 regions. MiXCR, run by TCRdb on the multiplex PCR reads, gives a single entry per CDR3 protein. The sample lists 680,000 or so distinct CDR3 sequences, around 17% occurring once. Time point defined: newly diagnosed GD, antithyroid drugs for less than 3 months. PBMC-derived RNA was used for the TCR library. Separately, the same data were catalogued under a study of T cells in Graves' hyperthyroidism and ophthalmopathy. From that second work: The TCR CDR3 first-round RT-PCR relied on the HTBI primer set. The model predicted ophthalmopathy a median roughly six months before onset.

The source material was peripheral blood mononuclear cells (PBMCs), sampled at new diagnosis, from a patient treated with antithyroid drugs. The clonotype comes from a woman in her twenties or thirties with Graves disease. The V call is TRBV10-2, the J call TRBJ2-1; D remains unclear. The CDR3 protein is CASRAPQSDEQFF. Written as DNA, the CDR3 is TGCGCCAGCAGGGCCCCCCAATCAGACGAGCAGTTCTTC.